Presented here are 18 T cell receptor beta chains from one specimen sequenced in a study of blood T cell repertoires in COVID-19. TCRdb's table, derived via immunoSEQ multiplex PCR, lists solely in-frame clones and lacks some. The profile covers 250,000 to 350,000 clones, with about 89% appearing a single time and around an eighth taken by the ten largest. The sample was peripheral blood. The receptors were sampled from a woman aged 60 to 75 with acute or convalescent COVID-19.

The DNA of the CDR3 is TGTGCCAGCAGTCCGGGACAGGGAGTGAGTGAAAAACTGTTTTTT. It translates to CASSPGQGVSEKLFF. The chain joins TRBV27 to TRBJ1-4; the match to TRBD1 covers 9 bases. Germline V gene sequence: CDR1 MNHEY, CDR2 SMNVEV (reference sequence). The CDR3 spans 15 residues. V trimming: 5 bases; J trimming: 7 bases; junction bases outside the gene matches: 8.

The chain has TRBV27 and TRBJ1-1; weak D call: TRBD1 (5 bases). Trimming removed 4 bases at V and 8 bases at J, with 8 bases between. Germline V gene sequence: CDR1 MNHEY, CDR2 SMNVEV (reference sequence). The length of the CDR3 is 11 residues. CDR3 sequence: CASSSGVEAFF. The CDR3 DNA reads TGTGCCAGCAGTTCGGGGGTAGAAGCTTTCTTT.

The rearrangement uses TRBV19 and TRBJ2-2; TRBD1 agrees at 11 bases. Germline V lookup: CDR1 LNHDA, CDR2 SQIVND (reference sequence). Trimming at V came to 6 bases and at J to 3 bases, leaving 3 bases not matched to a gene. The CDR3 runs 15 residues. For the CDR3, the DNA is TGTGCCAGTAGATGGGACAGGGGGGACACCGGGGAGCTGTTTTTT. This sequence encodes CASRWDRGDTGELFF.

This clone has a handful of counts. The chain employs TRBV30 and TRBJ1-2; a possible D gene is TRBD1 (5 bases). Germline CDR1 is GTSNPN and CDR2 is SVGIG (reference sequence). The CDR3 spans 15 residues. With 0 bases removed from V and 4 bases from J, the gap between germline ends came to 15 bases. CDR3 amino acids: CAWSVIGVGGYGYTF. The CDR3 coding sequence is TGTGCCTGGAGTGTTATAGGGGTTGGTGGCTATGGCTACACCTTC.

The rearrangement uses TRBV4-2 and TRBJ2-3; D gene unclear. CDR3 length: 14 amino acids. V shed 0 bases and J shed 10 bases, with 14 bases lying between them. Germline V gene data show CDR1 as LGHNA and CDR2 as YNFKEQ. The CDR3 is CASSQDWAPWAQYF. The CDR3 DNA sequence: TGTGCCAGCAGCCAAGATTGGGCTCCCTGGGCGCAGTATTTT.

The chain uses TRBV7-9 and TRBJ1-5; 8 positions agree with TRBD1. The junction had 8 bases not matched to a gene; V was cut back by 1 base and J by 0 bases. Germline V gene sequence: CDR1 SEHNR, CDR2 FQNEAQ (reference sequence). This CDR3 is 18 amino acids long. The CDR3 coding sequence is TGTGCCAGCAGCTTAGTGTCCGGGACAGGAAATAGCAATCAGCCCCAGCATTTT. It specifies CASSLVSGTGNSNQPQHF.

This chain joins TRBV7-6 and TRBJ2-1, with 11 bases identical to TRBD2. CDR1 is SGHVS and CDR2 is FNYEAQ in the germline V gene. The J segment lost 8 bases and the V segment lost 4 bases, leaving 7 bases of the junction unmatched. The CDR3 totals 15 residues. CDR3 in amino acids: CASSSRLAGIDEQFF. For the CDR3, the DNA is TGTGCCAGCAGCTCCCGACTAGCGGGAATAGATGAGCAGTTCTTC.

This clone was picked up one time. This sequence joins TRBV14 and TRBJ1-2; 9 positions match TRBD1. J was trimmed by 5 bases and V by 1 base; bases with no gene match: 5. Germline lookup yields CDR1 SGHDN and CDR2 FVKESK. The CDR3 is made up of 15 amino acids. In DNA form, the CDR3 reads TGTGCCAGCAGCCAAGGGCCGGGACAGGGATATGGCTACACCTTC. It encodes CASSQGPGQGYGYTF.

The CDR3, as DNA: TGCGCCAGCAGCCCTCCAATTCGGACTAGGGGTTATACGCAGTATTTT. It encodes CASSPPIRTRGYTQYF. J is TRBJ2-3 and V is TRBV4-1; TRBD2 matches 7 bases. The CDR3 is made up of 16 amino acids. Germline lookup yields CDR1 MGHRA and CDR2 YSYEKL. After removal of 4 bases from V and 7 bases from J, the junction contained 14 bases not matched to a gene.

The chain uses TRBV15 and TRBJ1-4; D is unclear. Germline lookup yields CDR1 LNHNV and CDR2 YYDKDF (reference sequence). CDR3 length: 15 residues. Trimming cost V 0 bases and J 3 bases, with 8 bases left between them. CDR3 region: CATSRDLTPNEKLFF. For the CDR3, the DNA is TGTGCCACCAGCAGAGATCTAACCCCTAATGAAAAACTGTTTTTT. Using reference TRBV15 and TRBJ1-4 for the parts outside the CDR3, the full variable domain is DAMVIQNPRYQVTQFGKPVTLSCSQTLNHNVMYWYQQKSSQAPKLLFHYYDKDFNNEADTPDNFQSRRPNTSFCFLDIRSPGLGDTAMYLCATSRDLTPNEKLFFGSGTQLSVL.

The chain recombines TRBV7-3 with TRBJ2-2, with TRBD2 matching over 8 bases. Germline V gene sequence: CDR1 SGHTA, CDR2 FQGTGA. The length of the CDR3 is 17 residues. Germline trimming cut 5 bases from V and 6 bases from J; bases unmatched to any gene: 14. Written as DNA, the CDR3 is TGTGCCAGCAGCGCCTCGGGGGGGCCGAATTTCCCCGGGGAGCTGTTTTTT. Translated: CASSASGGPNFPGELFF.

The chain has TRBV7-9 and TRBJ2-5, with D unclear. The length of the CDR3 is 11 residues. V was trimmed by 5 bases and J by 4 bases, leaving 5 bases between them. Germline V gene data show CDR1 as SEHNR and CDR2 as FQNEAQ (reference sequence). CDR3 sequence: CASSGIETQYF. In DNA, the CDR3 is TGTGCCAGCAGCGGCATAGAGACCCAGTACTTC.

This rearrangement joins TRBV27 to TRBJ2-5, with TRBD2 matching 7 bases. The CDR3 has 14 amino acids. Germline V gene data show CDR1 as MNHEY and CDR2 as SMNVEV (reference sequence). J was trimmed by 2 bases and V by 3 bases; bases with no gene match: 3. The CDR3 is CASSFLGGQETQYF. The CDR3 DNA reads TGTGCCAGCAGTTTCCTCGGGGGGCAAGAGACCCAGTACTTC.

This clone appeared once. The chain recombines TRBV10-3 with TRBJ2-2; TRBD2 aligns across 8 bases. After removal of 4 bases from V and 5 bases from J, the junction contained 9 bases not matched to a gene. Germline values: CDR1 ENHRY, CDR2 SYGVKD. The CDR3 runs to 16 residues. DNA of the CDR3: TGTGCCATCAGTGCAGAGCGGGGGCCTTCAACCGGGGAGCTGTTTTTT. This gives the protein CAISAERGPSTGELFF.

J is TRBJ2-7 and V is TRBV5-6, with 9 nucleotides matching TRBD1. Germline V CDR1 and CDR2: SGHDT, YYEEEE. With 2 bases clipped from V and 2 bases from J, the junction kept 2 bases outside the gene matches. There are 14 residues in the CDR3. The CDR3, as DNA: TGTGCCAGCAGCTTAGACAGGGGGACCTACGAGCAGTACTTC. Translation gives CASSLDRGTYEQYF. Supplemented by reference TRBV5-6 and TRBJ2-7, the full variable domain reads DAGVTQSPTHLIKTRGQQVTLRCSPKSGHDTVSWYQQALGQGPQFIFQYYEEEERQRGNFPDRFSGHQFPNYSSELNVNALLLGDSALYLCASSLDRGTYEQYFGPGTRLTVT.

The rearrangement links TRBV7-9 to TRBJ1-1; D unclear. CDR1 and CDR2 (germline): SEHNR, FQNEAQ (reference sequence). This CDR3 region has 12 residues. V lost 6 bases and J lost 2, with 7 bases in between. This chain's CDR3 is CASSYLNTEAFF. As DNA, the CDR3 is TGTGCCAGCAGTTATCTAAACACTGAAGCTTTCTTT.

This clone has a handful of counts. The genes are TRBV21-1 and TRBJ1-1; no DNA check was done on the table's D call, TRBD1. TRBV21-1 is reported as a pseudogene. CDR3 length: 16 residues. The CDR3 here is CASREYPGTVNTEAFF. CDR3 sequence (DNA): TGTGCCAGCAGAGAATATCCCGGGACAGTCAACACTGAAGCTTTCTTT.

This chain connects TRBV12-3 or TRBV12-4 to TRBJ2-5; no clear D. Deletions cut 5 bases from V and 4 bases from J, with 11 bases between. This CDR3 region has 13 residues. For the CDR3, the DNA is TGTGCCAGCAGTATTTTAGCCCGAGAGACCCAGTACTTC. Translating it yields CASSILARETQYF.